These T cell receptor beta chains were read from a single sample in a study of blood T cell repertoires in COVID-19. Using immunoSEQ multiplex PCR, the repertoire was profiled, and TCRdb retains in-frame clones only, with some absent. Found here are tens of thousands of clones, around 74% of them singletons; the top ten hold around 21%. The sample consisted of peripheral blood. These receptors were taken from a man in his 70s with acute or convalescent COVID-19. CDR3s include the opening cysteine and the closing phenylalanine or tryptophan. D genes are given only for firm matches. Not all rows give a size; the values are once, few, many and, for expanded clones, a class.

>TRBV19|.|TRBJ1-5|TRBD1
TGTGCCAGTAGTCCGTTTGGGGACAGAGTAAATCAGCCCCAGCATTTT
CASSPFGDRVNQPQHF
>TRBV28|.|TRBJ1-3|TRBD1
TGTGCCAGCAGTTTACCACAGGGGGGAGTCTCTGGAAACACCATATATTTT
CASSLPQGGVSGNTIYF
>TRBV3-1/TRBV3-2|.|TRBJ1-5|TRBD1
TGTGCCAGCAGCCGCACGACAGGGCCTCAGCCCCAGCATTTT
CASSRTTGPQPQHF
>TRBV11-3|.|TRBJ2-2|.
TGTGCCAGCAGCTCCTTGACCGGGGAGCTGTTTTTT
CASSSLTGELFF
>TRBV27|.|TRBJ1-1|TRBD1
TGTGCCAGCAGTCTCTACCCCACAGGGGGCGGCACTGAAGCTTTCTTT
CASSLYPTGGGTEAFF
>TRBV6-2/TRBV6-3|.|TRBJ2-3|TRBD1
TGTGCCAGCAGTTACTGGACAGGGGCTAAGGAGGATACGCAGTATTTT
CASSYWTGAKEDTQYF
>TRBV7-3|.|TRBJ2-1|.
TGTGCCAGCAGCTTAACCCTAGACAATGAGCAGTTCTTC
CASSLTLDNEQFF
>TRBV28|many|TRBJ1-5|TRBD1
TGTGCCAGCAGACAACCGCTCGGAGGGGGCCAGCCCCAGCATTTT
CASRQPLGGGQPQHF
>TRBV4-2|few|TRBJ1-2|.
TGTGCCAGCAGCCCCGGGACTTACTATGATGGCTACACCTTC
CASSPGTYYDGYTF
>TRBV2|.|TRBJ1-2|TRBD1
TGTGCCAGCATTCCGGGACAGGGTGCCTATGGCTACACCTTC
CASIPGQGAYGYTF
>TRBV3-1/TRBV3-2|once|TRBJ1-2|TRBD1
TGTGCCAGCAGCCCAGACGGGACAGGCTATGGCTACACCTTC
CASSPDGTGYGYTF
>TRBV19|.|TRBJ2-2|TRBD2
TGTGCCAGCAGACTAGCGGGAGAAAGGATCGGGGAGCTGTTTTTT
CASRLAGERIGELFF
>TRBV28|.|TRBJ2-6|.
TGTGCTATATTGGCCAACGTCCTGACTTTC
CAILANVLTF
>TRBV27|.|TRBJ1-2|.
TGTGCCAGCAGTCACGGAGGTAACTATGGCTACACCTTC
CASSHGGNYGYTF
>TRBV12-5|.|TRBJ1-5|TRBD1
TGTGCTAGTGCCCCCGGGACAGGGGCCAATCAGCCCCAGCATTTT
CASAPGTGANQPQHF
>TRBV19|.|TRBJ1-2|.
TGTGCCAGTAGTATAAGAGGGGGAGGCTACACCTTC
CASSIRGGGYTF
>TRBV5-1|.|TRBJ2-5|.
TGCGCCAGCAGCTTGGCATTAGCGGCCCAAGAGACCCAGTACTTC
CASSLALAAQETQYF
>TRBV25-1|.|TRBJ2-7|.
TGTGCCAGCAGTGAATCGATGGCCTGGAGGCAGTACTTC
CASSESMAWRQYF
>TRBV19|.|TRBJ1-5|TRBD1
TGTGCCAGTAGTGGGATAGGGGGACAGGGGGTTGATCAGCCCCAGCATTTT
CASSGIGGQGVDQPQHF
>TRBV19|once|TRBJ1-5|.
TGTGCCAGTAGTACAACAGGGAGGGGGAGCAATCAGCCCCAGCATTTT
CASSTTGRGSNQPQHF
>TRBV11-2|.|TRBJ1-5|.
TGTGCCAGCAGCAGAGGGGGGGGCCTGAGCAATCAGCCCCAGCATTTT
CASSRGGGLSNQPQHF
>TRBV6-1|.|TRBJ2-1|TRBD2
TGTGCCAGCAGTGATCGAACTAGCGGGAGACTCTACAATGAGCAGTTCTTC
CASSDRTSGRLYNEQFF
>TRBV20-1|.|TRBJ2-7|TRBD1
TGCAGTGCTAGTAGGACAGGGGGGCCCTACGAGCAGTACTTC
CSASRTGGPYEQYF
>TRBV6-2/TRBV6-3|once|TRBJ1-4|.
TGTGCCAGCAGTTACCCGGATGAAAAACTGTTTTTT
CASSYPDEKLFF
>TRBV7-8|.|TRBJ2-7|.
TGTGCCAGCAGCCTCTCCCGGGTGCCTACTTTGGAGCAGTACTTC
CASSLSRVPTLEQYF
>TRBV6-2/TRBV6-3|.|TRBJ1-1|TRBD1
TGTGCCAGCAGTTACTCGACAGGGTTCGGGGTGAACACTGAAGCTTTCTTT
CASSYSTGFGVNTEAFF
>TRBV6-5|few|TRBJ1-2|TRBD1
TGTGCCAGCAGTTACGGGCAGGGGGAGGGCTACACCTTC
CASSYGQGEGYTF
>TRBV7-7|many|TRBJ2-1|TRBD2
TGTGCTAGCAGCTTTGGGGGTGGGCGGGGGAATGAGCAGTTCTTC
CASSFGGGRGNEQFF
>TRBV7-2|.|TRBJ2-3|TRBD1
TGTGCCAGCTTAACAACAGGGGTCAGCGCAGATACGCAGTATTTT
CASLTTGVSADTQYF
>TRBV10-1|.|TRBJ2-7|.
TGCGCCAGCAGTGACGGACAGACTTTTCGGGAGCAGTACTTC
CASSDGQTFREQYF
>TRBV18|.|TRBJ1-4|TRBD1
TGTGCCAGCTCACCCAGACAGGGGAATACGGAAAAACTGTTTTTT
CASSPRQGNTEKLFF
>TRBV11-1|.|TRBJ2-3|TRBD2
TGTGCCAGCAGCTTAGCCCCTCCTAGCGGGAGTCGGCCAGATACGCAGTATTTT
CASSLAPPSGSRPDTQYF
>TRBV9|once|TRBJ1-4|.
TGTGCCAGCAGCGTAGCTGGAGACCGAGGTGAAAAACTGTTTTTT
CASSVAGDRGEKLFF
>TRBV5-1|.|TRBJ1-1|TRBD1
TGCGCCAGCAGCTTAGGGGACAGAGGGGACACTGAAGCTTTCTTT
CASSLGDRGDTEAFF
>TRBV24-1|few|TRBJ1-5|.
TGTGCCACCAGTGATTTGATCGGGGGTCCCCAGCATTTT
CATSDLIGGPQHF
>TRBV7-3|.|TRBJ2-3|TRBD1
TGTGCCAGCAGCTTCACATCAGGGGGCTATAGCACAGATACGCAGTATTTT
CASSFTSGGYSTDTQYF
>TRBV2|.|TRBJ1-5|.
TGTGCCAGCGGGCAGGGGCACAGCAATCAGCCCCAGCATTTT
CASGQGHSNQPQHF
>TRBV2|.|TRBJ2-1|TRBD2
TGTGCCAGCAGTGAACTCCCCGGGACTAGCGCCAATGAGCAGTTCTTC
CASSELPGTSANEQFF
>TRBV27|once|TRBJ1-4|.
TGTGCCAGCAGTCGGGGGTCGTGGGCAGAAAAACTGTTTTTT
CASSRGSWAEKLFF
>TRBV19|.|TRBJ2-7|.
TGTGCCAGTAGTATCCAGTACAAGTACGAGCAGTACTTC
CASSIQYKYEQYF
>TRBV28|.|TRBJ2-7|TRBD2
TGTGCCAGCGCCGGGACTAGCGATTACGAGCAGTACTTC
CASAGTSDYEQYF
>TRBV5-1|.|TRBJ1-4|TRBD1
TGCGCCAGCAGGACCGGGACAGTTGATGAAAAACTGTTTTTT
CASRTGTVDEKLFF
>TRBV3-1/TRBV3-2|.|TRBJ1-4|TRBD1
TGTGCCAGCAGCCAGGGGACGGGACAGGAAAAACTGTTTTTT
CASSQGTGQEKLFF
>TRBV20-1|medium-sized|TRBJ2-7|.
TGCAGTGCTAGTCCCCCGTTGAGCTCCTACGAGCAGTACTTC
CSASPPLSSYEQYF
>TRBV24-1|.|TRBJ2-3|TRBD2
TGTGCCACCAGTGATTCCCAGACTAGCGGGACGCAGTATTTT
CATSDSQTSGTQYF
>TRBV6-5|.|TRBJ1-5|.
TGTGCCAGCACCCTTTACGACAGCGTCAATCAGCCCCAGCATTTT
CASTLYDSVNQPQHF
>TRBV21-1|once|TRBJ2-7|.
TGTGCCATCCCCCCGGACAGGGGCTACGAGCAGTACTTC
CAIPPDRGYEQYF
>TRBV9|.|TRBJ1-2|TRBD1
TGTGCCAGCACCCTAACCGACAGGGCTGGCTACACCTTC
CASTLTDRAGYTF
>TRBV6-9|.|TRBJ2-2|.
TGTGCCAGCAGTTACTTACTCGGGGAGCTGTTTTTT
CASSYLLGELFF
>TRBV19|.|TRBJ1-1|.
TGTGCCAGTAGTATACGTGGAGGGTCCAAAATTTATTCGAACACTGAAGCTTTCTTT
CASSIRGGSKIYSNTEAFF
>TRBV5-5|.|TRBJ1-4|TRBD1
TGTGCCAGCAGCCCAGACAGGGTTGAAGAAAAACTGTTTTTT
CASSPDRVEEKLFF
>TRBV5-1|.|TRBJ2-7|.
TGCGCCAGCAGCTTACAGGACTACGAGCAGTACTTC
CASSLQDYEQYF
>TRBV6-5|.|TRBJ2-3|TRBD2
TGTGCCAGCCCGGGACTAGAGGGAGATACGCAGTATTTT
CASPGLEGDTQYF
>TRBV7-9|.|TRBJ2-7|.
TGTGCCAGCAGCTTAGAGGGCAGGGCAGGGGAGTTC
CASSLEGRAGEF
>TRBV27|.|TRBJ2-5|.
TGTGCCAGCAGTTTCGGCAGGCTGTACCAAGAGACCCAGTACTTC
CASSFGRLYQETQYF
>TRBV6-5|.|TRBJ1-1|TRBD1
TGTGCCAGCAGATGGGACAGGGGAGGCGCTGAAGCTTTCTTT
CASRWDRGGAEAFF
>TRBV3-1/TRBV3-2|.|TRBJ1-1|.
TGTGCCAGCAGCCAAGGAGACAGGCCTGAAGCTTTCTTT
CASSQGDRPEAFF